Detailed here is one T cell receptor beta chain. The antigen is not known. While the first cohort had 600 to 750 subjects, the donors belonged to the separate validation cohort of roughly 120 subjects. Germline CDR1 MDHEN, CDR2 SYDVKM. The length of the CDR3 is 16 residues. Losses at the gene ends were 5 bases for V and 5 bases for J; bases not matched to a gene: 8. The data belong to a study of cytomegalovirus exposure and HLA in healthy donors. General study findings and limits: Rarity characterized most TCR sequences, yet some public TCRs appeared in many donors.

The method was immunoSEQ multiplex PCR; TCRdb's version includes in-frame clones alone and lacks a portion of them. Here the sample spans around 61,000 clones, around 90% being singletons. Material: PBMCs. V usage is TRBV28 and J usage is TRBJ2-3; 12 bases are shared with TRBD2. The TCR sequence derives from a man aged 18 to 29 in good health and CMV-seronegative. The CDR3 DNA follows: TGTGCCAGCAGTCCGGGGACTAGCGGGCTCCGAGATACGCAGTATTTT. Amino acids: CASSPGTSGLRDTQYF.